Detailed here is one T cell receptor beta chain. Its antigen is still unknown. The CDR3 does not close with the conserved phenylalanine or tryptophan, likely indicating a read error. This specimen comes from a study of T cell repertoires in cytomegalovirus infection. Study information: Public TCR beta signature analysis indicated the presence of both CMV infection and matching HLA type.

MiXCR, applied by TCRdb to the reads, yields one record per CDR3 protein. The table lists around 100,000 distinct CDR3 sequences, 9.5% to 13% of them singletons. This clonotype was obtained from a human donor in good health (CMV status not recorded). Some clones in this sample may be carry-over from other donors' samples. The sequencing sample was made of PBMCs, sequenced either directly or after in vitro stimulation (not recorded which).

The CDR3 sequence: CASSYSQDRNFYEQYS. Written as DNA, the CDR3 is TGTGCCAGCAGTTACTCCCAAGACAGGAACTTCTACGAGCAGTACTCC. The V gene is TRBV6-6, the J gene TRBJ2-7; perhaps TRBD1 as D (6 bases). Germline lookup yields CDR1 MNHNY and CDR2 SVGAGI (reference sequence). The CDR3 totals 16 residues. Trimming removed 0 bases from V and 3 bases from J, with 15 bases in between.